This TCR beta chain was observed in a study of vaccination and CD4 T cells after COVID-19. In the study overall: Every participant had a vaccine, which was either BNT162b2 or mRNA-1273, given in two doses. Post-vaccination samples were procured at a median of approximately 72 days following dose two (range 14 to 241).

This clonotype was detected a few times. What it binds is unknown. The treatment is: approximately 9-day PBMC culture with coronavirus spike peptide pools or control peptides (ViraFEST assay). Study observations and caveats: SARS-CoV-2-reactive clonotypes rose nonsignificantly, with the median going from around 20 to 38.

Sequence data for DNA of cultured CD4+ T cells were generated by the Oncomine TCR Beta short-read assay. TCRdb re-derived calls from the PCR reads in MiXCR, one entry per CDR3 protein. The table includes roughly 14,000 distinct CDR3 sequences, approximately 52% detected once. CDR3 length: 15 residues. Looked up from germline, CDR1 is DFQATT and CDR2 is SNEGSKA (reference sequence). What was sequenced was CD4+ T cells from blood, cultured in vitro. The TCR originated in a human donor who had recovered from COVID-19. The rearrangement uses TRBV20-1 and TRBJ2-3, with a weak D call TRBD1 (7 bases). CDR3 protein: CIPGGGGRAGDTQYF. CDR3 sequence (DNA): TGCATCCCCGGAGGAGGGGGCCGAGCGGGTGATACGCAGTATTTT.